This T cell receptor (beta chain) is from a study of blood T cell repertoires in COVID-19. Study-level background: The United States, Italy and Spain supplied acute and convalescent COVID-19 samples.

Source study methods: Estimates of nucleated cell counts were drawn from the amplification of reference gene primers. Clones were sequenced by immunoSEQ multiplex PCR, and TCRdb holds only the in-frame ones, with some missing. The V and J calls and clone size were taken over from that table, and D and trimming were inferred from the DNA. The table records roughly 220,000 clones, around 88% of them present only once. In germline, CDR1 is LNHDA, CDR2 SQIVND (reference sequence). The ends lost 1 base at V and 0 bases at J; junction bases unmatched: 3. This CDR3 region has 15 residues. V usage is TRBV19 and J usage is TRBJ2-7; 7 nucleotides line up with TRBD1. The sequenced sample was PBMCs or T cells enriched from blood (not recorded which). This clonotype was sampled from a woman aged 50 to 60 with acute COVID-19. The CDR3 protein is CASSIGGQSSYEQYF. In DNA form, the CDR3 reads TGTGCCAGTAGTATAGGGGGACAGAGCTCCTACGAGCAGTACTTC.